Each of the 2 T cell receptor beta chains below was sequenced from the same sample in a study of T cells in Graves' hyperthyroidism and ophthalmopathy. It was RNA transcripts that yielded the amplified TCR beta CDR3 regions. TCR CDR3 underwent first-round RT-PCR with the HTBI primer set. TCRdb processed the multiplex PCR reads anew with MiXCR; each CDR3 protein has one entry. The sample lists around 600,000 distinct CDR3 sequences; about a sixth were seen once. Sequencing was done on a sample of blood. The receptors were gathered from a woman in her thirties with Graves' hyperthyroidism.

Ten or more counts support this clonotype. V and J are TRBV7-6 and TRBJ2-7; TRBD1 aligns across 10 bases. Trimming removed 1 base from V and 6 bases from J; junction bases left unmatched: 0. The CDR3 is 13 residues long. Germline V gene lookup returns CDR1 SGHVS and CDR2 FNYEAQ. CDR3 nucleotide sequence: TGTGCCAGCAGCTTAGGGACAGGGGGCGAGCAGTACTTC. Translating gives CASSLGTGGEQYF.

This clonotype was recorded at least ten times. V and J are TRBV12-3 or TRBV12-4 and TRBJ2-2; D is tentatively TRBD1 or TRBD2 (5 bases each). The length of the CDR3 is 16 residues. Trimming pared 2 bases from V and 5 bases from J, leaving 15 bases between. CDR3 loop: CASSLTTGLGTGELFF. The CDR3 coding sequence is TGTGCCAGCAGTTTAACGACGGGGCTGGGGACCGGGGAGCTGTTTTTT.